One and the same sample provided the 7 T cell receptor beta chains below, sequenced in a study of blood T cells in healthy people across ages (dated by TCRdb to the mid-2010s). Receptors were amplified or captured by 5' RACE. Instrument used: Illumina HiSeq 2500. A second PCR of roughly 7 to 11 cycles was performed with a sample-barcoded 5' primer and a J-beta primer mix. TCRdb reworked the public reads: Q25 trimming with fastp, MiXCR clone assembly, productive beta chains retained. When rows share a CDR3 protein, they turn into one entry using the most common DNA and genes. In this sample the table shows about 680,000 distinct CDR3 sequences, 45% to 50% of which occur a single time. The ten largest account for under 35% of the sample. Sequences were obtained from blood. The origin of the receptors is an older woman in good health.

The chain recombines TRBV2 with TRBJ2-7, with TRBD2 matching over 15 bases. This CDR3 is built from 13 residues. Trimming cost V 8 bases and J 9 bases; bases outside gene matches: 5. The germline V gene encodes CDR1 SNHLY and CDR2 FYNNEI. The CDR3 DNA follows: TGTGCCAGCCAGCGGACTAGCGGGAGGGTGCAGTACTTC. Its translation: CASQRTSGRVQYF.

J is TRBJ2-3 and V is TRBV10-3; 8 bases line up with TRBD1. Looked up from germline, CDR1 is ENHRY and CDR2 is SYGVKD. With V trimmed by 6 bases and J by 5 bases, 4 bases remained unmatched. This CDR3 has 13 amino acids. CDR3: CAIRDRVGDTQYF. CDR3 nucleotides: TGTGCCATCAGGGACAGGGTGGGAGATACGCAGTATTTT.

In its sample, this clonotype was seen a few times. The V call is TRBV20-1, the J call TRBJ2-7; 9 nucleotides line up with TRBD1. The trim removed 6 bases at V and 5 bases at J, leaving 8 bases unmatched. Germline lookup yields CDR1 DFQATT and CDR2 SNEGSKA (reference sequence). The CDR3 is 13 residues long. CDR3: CSAARDRADEQYF. The CDR3 bases are TGCAGTGCCGCGAGGGACAGGGCGGACGAGCAGTACTTC.

This chain connects TRBV7-9 to TRBJ2-1; 10 positions agree with TRBD1. Germline CDR1 is SEHNR and CDR2 is FQNEAQ (reference sequence). The CDR3 contains 15 residues. Unmatched junction bases numbered 8, after V lost 6 bases and J lost 6 bases. The CDR3 sequence is CASRRPGTGANEQFF. The CDR3, as DNA: TGTGCCAGCAGGAGACCCGGGACAGGGGCCAATGAGCAGTTCTTC.

There are a few counts of this clonotype. The chain carries TRBV20-1 and TRBJ2-7, with 9 bases lining up with TRBD1. V trimming: 5 bases; J trimming: 7 bases; junction bases outside the gene matches: 6. CDR3 length equals 12 residues. Germline V lookup: CDR1 DFQATT, CDR2 SNEGSKA (reference sequence). In DNA form, the CDR3 reads TGCAGTGCTGACGGACAGGGGCGAGAGCAGTACTTC. This encodes CSADGQGREQYF.

A few counts support this clonotype. This chain uses TRBV12-3 or TRBV12-4 with TRBJ2-1; possible D gene TRBD2, 7 bases. CDR3 length equals 14 residues. V shed 10 bases and J shed 4 bases, with 17 bases lying between them. The CDR3 coding sequence is TGTGCCATCTTGGGGGGGGGCTTGTACAATGAGCAGTTCTTC. It yields the protein CAILGGGLYNEQFF.

This clonotype was picked up a small number of times. The chain is built from TRBV11-2 and TRBJ2-6; D gene unclear. This CDR3 has 16 residues. Germline CDR1 is SGHAT and CDR2 is FQNNGV. V lost 3 bases to trimming and J lost 1 base, with 10 bases between them. In DNA form, the CDR3 reads TGTGCCAGCAGCTTCAACGTCGGGTCTGGGGCCAACGTCCTGACTTTC. It is translated as CASSFNVGSGANVLTF.